These 18 T cell receptor beta chains came from one sample sequenced in a study of shared T cell receptors in the human thymus. Data came from immunoSEQ multiplex PCR; TCRdb stores just in-frame clones and leaves some out. The table lists 540,000 or so clones, 75% to 80% of them singletons. These data were likewise used in another study, on human thymus T cells.

Sequencing was carried out using thymocytes. Receptor source: a boy younger than two with a congenital heart defect.

The chain is built from TRBV11-2 and TRBJ2-7, with TRBD1 matching 7 bases. V was pared by 4 bases and J by 6 bases, with 9 bases of the junction left unmatched. Germline V lookup: CDR1 SGHAT, CDR2 FQNNGV. The CDR3 has 14 amino acids. The CDR3 nucleotides read TGTGCCAGCAGCTCCCCTCAGTCAGGGGGCGAGCAGTACTTC. Translated, it gives CASSSPQSGGEQYF.

The J gene is TRBJ2-1, the V gene TRBV27; the D gene is possibly TRBD2 (5 bases). The CDR3 consists of 13 residues. CDR1 and CDR2 (germline): MNHEY, SMNVEV (reference sequence). Trimming took off 2 bases at V and 9 bases at J, with 11 bases between the two ends. The CDR3 sequence: CASSLDLGAEQFF. CDR3 bases: TGTGCCAGCAGTTTAGATTTGGGAGCTGAGCAGTTCTTC.

V is TRBV10-2 and J is TRBJ1-2; 10 nucleotides agree with TRBD1. The CDR3 totals 12 residues. Trimming at V came to 6 bases and at J to 8 bases, leaving 3 bases not matched to a gene. Per the germline V gene, CDR1 is WSHSY and CDR2 is SAAADI. The CDR3, as DNA: TGCGCCAGCAGGACAGGGGGCTTGGGCTACACCTTC. This gives the protein CASRTGGLGYTF.

The rearrangement joins TRBV5-4 to TRBJ1-1; the match to TRBD1 covers 7 bases. Germline V lookup: CDR1 SGHNT, CDR2 YYREEE (reference sequence). This CDR3 comprises 15 residues. The V and J ends lost 4 bases and 0 bases, in that order; junction bases with no gene match: 6. For the CDR3, the DNA is TGTGCCAGCAGCCCGACAGGGATTATGAACACTGAAGCTTTCTTT. Amino acid sequence: CASSPTGIMNTEAFF.

This rearrangement joins TRBV6-4 to TRBJ1-1, with no clear D. Germline CDR1 reads MRHNA; CDR2 reads SNTAGT. With 2 bases removed from V and 5 bases from J, the gap between germline ends came to 9 bases. The length of the CDR3 is 13 residues. The CDR3 loop is CASSDEGGTEAFF. CDR3 nucleotides: TGTGCCAGCAGTGACGAAGGAGGGACTGAAGCTTTCTTT.

The chain combines TRBV14 with TRBJ2-7, with a possible D match to TRBD2 (5 bases). Germline assignment: CDR1 SGHDN and CDR2 FVKESK. V lost 0 bases and J 1 base, leaving 7 bases between the germline ends. The CDR3 sequence is 14 residues long. The CDR3 protein is CASSQERGSYEQYF. The CDR3 region has the DNA TGTGCCAGCAGCCAAGAACGGGGATCCTACGAGCAGTACTTC.

This sequence joins TRBV9 and TRBJ1-3; D is uncertain. Germline V lookup: CDR1 SGDLS, CDR2 YYNGEE. There are 16 residues in the CDR3. Trimming shortened V by 1 base and J by 2 bases, and 13 bases separated the two germline ends. The CDR3 DNA follows: TGTGCCAGCAGCGTATCGGGCCGGGATCCTGGAAACACCATATATTTT. Amino acid sequence: CASSVSGRDPGNTIYF.

The J gene is TRBJ1-5, the V gene TRBV7-9, with D perhaps matching TRBD1 (5 bases). Looked up from germline, CDR1 is SEHNR and CDR2 is FQNEAQ (reference sequence). V lost 5 bases and J lost 0, with 8 bases in between. The CDR3 length is 14 residues. The CDR3 nucleotides are TGTGCCAGCAGCCCAGGGAATAGCAATCAGCCCCAGCATTTT. It is translated as CASSPGNSNQPQHF.

The chain carries TRBV10-1 and TRBJ2-2, with 9 bases aligning to TRBD2. Trimming took 4 bases from V and 2 from J; bases not matched to a gene: 5. The CDR3 length is 16 residues. CDR1 and CDR2 (germline): WNHNN, SYGVQD (reference sequence). The CDR3 coding sequence is TGCGCCAGCAGTGGCGAGCGGGAGGTTAACACCGGGGAGCTGTTTTTT. Translating it yields CASSGEREVNTGELFF.

The CDR3 DNA is TGTGCCAGCAGCCCCCTAGACAGGGTGTACACCGGGGAGCTGTTTTTT. Its translation: CASSPLDRVYTGELFF. This chain joins TRBV14 and TRBJ2-2; 7 bases map to TRBD1. V was pared by 4 bases and J by 3 bases, with 8 bases of the junction left unmatched. This CDR3 has 16 residues. Per the germline V gene, CDR1 is SGHDN and CDR2 is FVKESK.

For the CDR3, the DNA is TGTGCCAGCAGTGCAGGGGGCTTCTCCTACGAGCAGTACTTC. Residues: CASSAGGFSYEQYF. The chain couples TRBV2 to TRBJ2-7; 8 positions match TRBD1. Germline V gene sequence: CDR1 SNHLY, CDR2 FYNNEI. This CDR3 region has 14 residues. The V and J ends lost 4 bases and 0 bases, in that order; junction bases with no gene match: 2.

The chain joins TRBV19 to TRBJ2-4; maybe TRBD2 (6 bases). This CDR3 contains 17 residues. Trimming stripped 3 bases from V and 2 bases from J, with 17 bases between. CDR1 LNHDA and CDR2 SQIVND come from the germline V gene (reference sequence). Here the CDR3 DNA reads TGTGCCAGTAGTATGGAGGTAGGGGACTTTACCAAAAACATTCAGTACTTC. As protein: CASSMEVGDFTKNIQYF.

Points on this clone: This specimen includes other DNA sequences encoding the same CDR3. The J gene is TRBJ2-7, the V gene TRBV30; 7 nucleotides agree with TRBD2. The CDR3 covers 14 residues. The V gene end was trimmed by 5 bases and the J gene end by 3 bases; junction bases not matched to a gene: 10. Per germline, CDR1 GTSNPN and CDR2 SVGIG (reference sequence). As DNA, the CDR3 is TGTGCCTGGGGCGGGCGGGGGTCGGACTACGAGCAGTACTTC. The encoded protein is CAWGGRGSDYEQYF.

This clone was detected once. The chain has TRBV7-8 and TRBJ2-3, with D possibly matching TRBD2 (6 bases). V was cut by 1 base and J by 4 bases, with 15 bases left in between. This CDR3 is 16 amino acids long. Germline V gene data show CDR1 as SGHVS and CDR2 as FQNEAQ. Written as DNA, the CDR3 is TGTGCCAGCAGCTTAGGGACTAAAGAGGGCCCAGATACGCAGTATTTT. This gives the protein CASSLGTKEGPDTQYF.

This clone occurred a few times. The CDR3 here is CASSVDRDPLRTEAFF. The CDR3 coding sequence is TGTGCCAGCAGCGTTGACAGGGATCCGCTCCGGACTGAAGCTTTCTTT. The rearrangement uses TRBV7-4 and TRBJ1-1; 7 positions match TRBD1. This CDR3 is 16 amino acids long. From germline, CDR1 is SGHVT and CDR2 SQSDAQ. V dropped 5 bases and J dropped 5; count of bases not matched to a gene: 14.

This clone was recorded only once. The chain joins TRBV29-1 to TRBJ1-1, with 7 bases identical to TRBD1. Trimming at V came to 1 base and at J to 4 bases, leaving 9 bases not matched to a gene. The CDR3 is made up of 15 amino acids. Germline-derived CDR1 and CDR2 are SQVTM and ANQGSEA. CDR3 coding DNA: TGCAGCGTTGAAGGGGGCGACAGGGTGGGCACTGAAGCTTTCTTT. Amino acid sequence: CSVEGGDRVGTEAFF.

This clone came up a few times. CDR3 sequence (DNA): TGTGCCAGCAGGTCCCGGTCCGGCTCTGGAAACACCATATATTTT. It is translated as CASRSRSGSGNTIYF. V and J are TRBV25-1 and TRBJ1-3; D not resolved. This CDR3 spans 15 amino acids. CDR1 is MGHDK, CDR2 SYGVNS, per germline. The V gene lost 6 bases and the J gene lost 0 bases, with 12 bases spanning the gap.

This clone was found a few times. The chain is built from TRBV15 and TRBJ2-7; the D is unclear. The CDR3 loop spans 16 amino acids. Germline values: CDR1 LNHNV, CDR2 YYDKDF (reference sequence). V lost 3 bases to trimming and J lost 5 bases, with 20 bases between them. CDR3 DNA sequence: TGTGCCACCAGCAGTCCCGCGCGTGTAATTCCGCACGAGCAGTACTTC. It codes for CATSSPARVIPHEQYF.